What follows are 17 T cell receptor beta chains derived from one specimen sequenced in a study of T cells after yellow fever vaccination. TCRdb re-called the 5' RACE reads through MiXCR, storing one row per CDR3 protein. The data show 450,000 to 600,000 distinct CDR3 sequences, roughly 13% seen once. Sequenced here: PBMCs, sampled on the day of the yellow fever booster vaccination. Receptors originate from a man aged 25-45 years who received the YFV17D yellow fever vaccine.

This clonotype was detected a few times. This chain connects TRBV11-2 to TRBJ2-1; 10 bases agree with TRBD2. Germline CDR1 SGHAT, CDR2 FQNNGV. Trimming removed 5 bases from V and 7 bases from J; junction bases left unmatched: 5. The CDR3 is made up of 14 amino acids. The CDR3 reads CASSQTSGWNEQFF. The CDR3 bases are TGTGCCAGCAGCCAGACTAGCGGGTGGAATGAGCAGTTCTTC.

In nucleotides, the CDR3 is TGTGCCAGCAGCTTAGCCTCTCCGGGACTAGCGACCTCCTACGAGCAGTACTTC. It yields the protein CASSLASPGLATSYEQYF. The V call is TRBV7-2, the J call TRBJ2-7, with 10 nucleotides matching TRBD2. Per germline, CDR1 SGHTA and CDR2 FQGNSA. Trimming took 0 bases from V and 0 from J; bases not matched to a gene: 8. This CDR3 region has 18 residues.

A few counts support this clonotype. The chain employs TRBV20-1 and TRBJ1-2; no reliable D call. The CDR3 contains 12 residues. Germline V gene lookup returns CDR1 DFQATT and CDR2 SNEGSKA (reference sequence). In DNA, the CDR3 is TGCATCTGCACATCTTCCAACTATGGCTACACCTTC. It is translated as CICTSSNYGYTF.

The chain links TRBV5-1 to TRBJ2-5; 10 nucleotides align to TRBD2. Looked up from germline, CDR1 is SGHRS and CDR2 is YFSETQ. The CDR3 length is 12 residues. V lost 3 bases, J lost 10 bases, and 3 bases stayed unmatched. The CDR3 protein is CASSSTSGDQYF. In nucleotides, the CDR3 is TGCGCCAGCAGCTCAACTAGCGGGGACCAGTACTTC.

This clonotype turned up a few times. This chain connects TRBV6-1 to TRBJ2-5, with 9 nucleotides matching TRBD1. The germline V gene encodes CDR1 MNHNS and CDR2 SASEGT. V gave up 3 bases and J gave up 7 bases; unmatched junction bases: 3. This CDR3 is built from 13 residues. CDR3 bases: TGTGCCAGCAGTGACAGGACAGGGGTGACCCAGTACTTC. Translation: CASSDRTGVTQYF.

In its sample, this clonotype was seen a few times. The rearrangement joins TRBV28 to TRBJ2-1; D perhaps matches TRBD1 (6 bases). The CDR3 covers 14 residues. With 6 bases removed from V and 4 bases from J, the gap between germline ends came to 13 bases. The germline V gene has CDR1 MDHEN and CDR2 SYDVKM. The CDR3 region has the DNA TGTGCCAGCAGACCACCGGACAGATACAATGAGCAGTTCTTC. It yields the protein CASRPPDRYNEQFF. Full variable domain (outside the CDR3, taken from reference TRBV28 and TRBJ2-1): DVKVTQSSRYLVKRTGEKVFLECVQDMDHENMFWYRQDPGLGLRLIYFSYDVKMKEKGDIPEGYSVSREKKERFSLILESASTNQTSMYLCASRPPDRYNEQFFGPGTRLTVL.

The chain recombines TRBV12-5 with TRBJ1-2; 9 bases are shared with TRBD1. The trim removed 2 bases at V and 4 bases at J, leaving 5 bases unmatched. CDR1 LGHNT and CDR2 FRNRAP come from the germline V gene. The CDR3 length is 15 residues. CDR3 bases: TGTGCTAGTGGTTTGCACAGGGGGCTTAGCTATGGCTACACCTTC. This gives the protein CASGLHRGLSYGYTF.

The rearrangement joins TRBV19 to TRBJ2-1; D is perhaps TRBD1 (7 bases). The V end lost 2 bases, the J end lost 7 bases, and 15 bases lay between the germline ends. The CDR3 consists of 15 residues. Germline V CDR1 and CDR2: LNHDA, SQIVND (reference sequence). The CDR3 coding sequence is TGTGCCAGTAGTATATCAGGGGGGCGCATTAATGAGCAGTTCTTC. This sequence encodes CASSISGGRINEQFF. Together with reference TRBV19 and TRBJ2-1, the CDR3 gives the full variable domain: DGGITQSPKYLFRKEGQNVTLSCEQNLNHDAMYWYRQDPGQGLRLIYYSQIVNDFQKGDIAEGYSVSREKKESFPLTVTSAQKNPTAFYLCASSISGGRINEQFFGPGTRLTVL.

In its sample, this clonotype was seen a few times. V usage is TRBV12-3 or TRBV12-4 and J usage is TRBJ2-5; D possibly matches TRBD1 or TRBD2 (5 bases each). The CDR3 has 13 amino acids. Between the trimmed V and J ends, which lost 7 bases and 5 bases, there was a span of 14 bases. CDR3 in amino acids: CASTRGVGETQYF. Here the CDR3 DNA reads TGTGCCAGCACCCGAGGGGTCGGGGAGACCCAGTACTTC.

The V call is TRBV20-1, the J call TRBJ2-1, with a tentative D call TRBD2 (6 bases). The CDR3 has 14 residues. The V and J ends lost 3 bases and 6 bases respectively, with 15 bases between them. CDR1 DFQATT and CDR2 SNEGSKA come from the germline V gene (reference sequence). The CDR3, as DNA: TGCAGTGCTAGGGGAATGCGGGGACGCAATGAGCAGTTCTTC. It specifies CSARGMRGRNEQFF.

This clonotype occurred a few times. The chain recombines TRBV30 with TRBJ1-2; D possibly corresponds to TRBD1 (5 bases). Deletions cut 0 bases from V and 4 bases from J, with 9 bases between. Germline V gene lookup returns CDR1 GTSNPN and CDR2 SVGIG (reference sequence). The CDR3 length is 13 residues. The CDR3 DNA sequence: TGTGCCTGGAGTGTATCGGGGGTCTATGGCTACACCTTC. Its protein is CAWSVSGVYGYTF.

V and J are TRBV24-1 and TRBJ2-3; 9 bases fit TRBD2. Germline V gene sequence: CDR1 KGHDR, CDR2 SFDVKD. The CDR3 runs 16 residues. Losses at the gene ends were 3 bases for V and 3 bases for J; bases not matched to a gene: 6. In DNA, the CDR3 is TGTGCCACCAGTGATCGGGCCAGCGGGGGGACAGATACGCAGTATTTT. Its protein product is CATSDRASGGTDTQYF.

The rearrangement joins TRBV10-3 to TRBJ1-2; unclear D gene. V was pared by 0 bases and J by 13 bases, with 15 bases between. The CDR3 length is 13 residues. Looked up from germline, CDR1 is ENHRY and CDR2 is SYGVKD. For the CDR3, the DNA is TGTGCCATCAGTGAGTCCCCTTATCAAGGGTCCACCTTC. As protein: CAISESPYQGSTF.

This chain's CDR3 is CATALSGGRAGANVLTF. In nucleotides, the CDR3 is TGTGCCACCGCCTTGAGTGGAGGGCGTGCTGGGGCCAACGTCCTGACTTTC. This sequence joins TRBV7-9 and TRBJ2-6, with D possibly matching TRBD2 (6 bases). CDR3 length: 17 amino acids. Germline lookup yields CDR1 SEHNR and CDR2 FQNEAQ (reference sequence). V dropped 10 bases and J dropped 2 bases, with 21 bases sitting between them.

As regards this clonotype: One end of the junction fails to match germline, which may point to a read error. The chain combines TRBV6-1 with TRBJ1-5, with D possibly being TRBD1 (5 bases). The CDR3 is made up of 14 amino acids. Germline CDR1 is MNHNS and CDR2 is SASEGT. The DNA for the CDR3 is TGTGCCAGCAGGGAAGGGGACGGGGATATCGCCCAGCATTTT. Translation gives CASREGDGDIAQHF.

The rearrangement joins TRBV20-1 to TRBJ1-1, with D hard to call. CDR3 length: 13 amino acids. The germline V gene has CDR1 DFQATT and CDR2 SNEGSKA (reference sequence). V dropped 0 bases and J dropped 0 bases, with 5 bases sitting between them. As DNA, the CDR3 is TGCAGTGCTAGAGATGCGATGAACACTGAAGCTTTCTTT. This codes for CSARDAMNTEAFF.

The gene calls are TRBV6-1 and TRBJ2-5; a weak D match, TRBD2 (5 bases). This CDR3 is 15 amino acids long. V lost 10 bases, J lost 1 base, and 19 bases lay in between. Germline CDR1 MNHNS, CDR2 SASEGT. CDR3 amino acids: CATRSGNLFQETQYF. CDR3 sequence (DNA): TGTGCCACCCGGTCGGGGAACCTTTTCCAAGAGACCCAGTACTTC.